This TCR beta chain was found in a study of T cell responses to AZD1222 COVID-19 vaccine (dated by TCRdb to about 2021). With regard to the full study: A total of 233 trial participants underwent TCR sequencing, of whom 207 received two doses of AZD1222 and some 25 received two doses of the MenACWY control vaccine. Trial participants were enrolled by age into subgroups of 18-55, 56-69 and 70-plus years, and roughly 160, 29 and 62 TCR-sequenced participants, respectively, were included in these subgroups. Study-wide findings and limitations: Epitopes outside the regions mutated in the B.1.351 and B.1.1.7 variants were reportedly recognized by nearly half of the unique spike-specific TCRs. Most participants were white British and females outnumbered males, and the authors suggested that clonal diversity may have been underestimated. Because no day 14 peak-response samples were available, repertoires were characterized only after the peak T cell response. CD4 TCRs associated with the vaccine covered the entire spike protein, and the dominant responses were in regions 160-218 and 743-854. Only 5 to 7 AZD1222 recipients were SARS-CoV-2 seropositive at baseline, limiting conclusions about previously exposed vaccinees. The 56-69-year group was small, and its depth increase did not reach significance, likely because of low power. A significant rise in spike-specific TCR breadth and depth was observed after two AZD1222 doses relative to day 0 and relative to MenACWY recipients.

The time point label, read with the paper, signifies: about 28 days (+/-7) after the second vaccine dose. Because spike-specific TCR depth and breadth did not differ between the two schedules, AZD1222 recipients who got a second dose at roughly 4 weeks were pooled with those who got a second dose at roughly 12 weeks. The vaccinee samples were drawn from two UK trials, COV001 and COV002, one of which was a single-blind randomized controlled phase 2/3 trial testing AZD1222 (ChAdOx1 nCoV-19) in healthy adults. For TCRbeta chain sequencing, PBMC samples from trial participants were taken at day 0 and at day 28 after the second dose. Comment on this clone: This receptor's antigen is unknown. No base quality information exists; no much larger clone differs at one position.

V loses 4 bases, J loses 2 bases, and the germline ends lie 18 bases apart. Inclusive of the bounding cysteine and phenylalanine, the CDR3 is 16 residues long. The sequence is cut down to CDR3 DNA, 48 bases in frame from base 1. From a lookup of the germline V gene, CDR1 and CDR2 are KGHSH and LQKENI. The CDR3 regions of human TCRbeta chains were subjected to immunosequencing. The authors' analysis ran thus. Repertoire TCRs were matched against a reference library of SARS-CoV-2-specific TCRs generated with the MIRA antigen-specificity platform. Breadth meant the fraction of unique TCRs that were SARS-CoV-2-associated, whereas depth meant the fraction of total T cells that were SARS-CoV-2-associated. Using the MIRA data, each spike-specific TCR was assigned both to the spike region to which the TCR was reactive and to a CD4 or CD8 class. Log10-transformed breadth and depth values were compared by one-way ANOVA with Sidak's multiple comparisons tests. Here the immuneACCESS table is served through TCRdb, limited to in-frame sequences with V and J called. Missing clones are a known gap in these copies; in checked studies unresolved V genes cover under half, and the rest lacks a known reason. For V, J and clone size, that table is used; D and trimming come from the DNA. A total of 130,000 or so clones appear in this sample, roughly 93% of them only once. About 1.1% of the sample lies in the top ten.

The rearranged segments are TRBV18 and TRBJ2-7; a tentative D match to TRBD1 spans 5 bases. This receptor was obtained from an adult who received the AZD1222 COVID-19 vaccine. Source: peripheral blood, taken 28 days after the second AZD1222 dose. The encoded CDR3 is CASSRRASTSTYEQYF. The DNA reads TGTGCCAGCTCACGCAGGGCCTCAACGTCCACCTACGAGCAGTACTTC. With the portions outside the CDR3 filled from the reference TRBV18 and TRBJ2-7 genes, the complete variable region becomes NAGVMQNPRHLVRRRGQEARLRCSPMKGHSHVYWYRQLPEEGLKFMVYLQKENIIDESGMPKERFSAEFPKEGPSILRIQQVVRGDSAAYFCASSRRASTSTYEQYFGPGTRLTVT.